This TCR beta chain was captured by sequencing in a study of identical twins. All donors were healthy, and all were Caucasian. CDR1 is DFQATT, CDR2 SNEGSKA, per germline (reference sequence). The length of the CDR3 is 14 residues. J was trimmed by 3 bases and V by 3 bases; bases with no gene match: 5. This clonotype was seen repeatedly, ten times or more. TCRdb re-called the 5' RACE reads with MiXCR, one entry per CDR3 protein. The sample lists about 240,000 distinct CDR3 sequences, about 10% occurring once. Sequences were obtained from memory T cells sorted from blood. This TCR came from a man aged 45-65 years in good health. V gene TRBV20-1 combines with J gene TRBJ2-1, with TRBD1 matching 7 bases. The CDR3: CSASTAGGYNEQFF. Here the CDR3 DNA reads TGCAGTGCTAGTACGGCAGGGGGCTACAATGAGCAGTTCTTC.